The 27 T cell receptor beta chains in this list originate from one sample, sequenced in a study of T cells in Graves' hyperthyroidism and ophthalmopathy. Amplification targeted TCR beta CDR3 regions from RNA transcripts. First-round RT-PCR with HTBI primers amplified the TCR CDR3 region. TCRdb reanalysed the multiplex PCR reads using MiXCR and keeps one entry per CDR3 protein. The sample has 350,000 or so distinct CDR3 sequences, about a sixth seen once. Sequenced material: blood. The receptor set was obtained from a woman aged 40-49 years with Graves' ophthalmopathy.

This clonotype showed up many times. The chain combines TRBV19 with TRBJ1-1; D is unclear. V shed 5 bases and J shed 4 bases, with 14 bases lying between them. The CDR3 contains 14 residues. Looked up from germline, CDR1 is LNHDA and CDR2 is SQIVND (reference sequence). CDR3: CASSLAVSGTEAFF. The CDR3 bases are TGTGCCAGTAGTCTGGCCGTATCCGGCACTGAAGCTTTCTTT.

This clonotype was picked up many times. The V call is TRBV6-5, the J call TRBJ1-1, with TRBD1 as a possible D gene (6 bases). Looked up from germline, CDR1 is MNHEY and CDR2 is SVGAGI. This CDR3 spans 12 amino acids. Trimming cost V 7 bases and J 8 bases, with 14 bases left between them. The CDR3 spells CASTRAGTEAFF. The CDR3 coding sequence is TGTGCCAGCACGCGGGCCGGGACAGAAGCTTTCTTT.

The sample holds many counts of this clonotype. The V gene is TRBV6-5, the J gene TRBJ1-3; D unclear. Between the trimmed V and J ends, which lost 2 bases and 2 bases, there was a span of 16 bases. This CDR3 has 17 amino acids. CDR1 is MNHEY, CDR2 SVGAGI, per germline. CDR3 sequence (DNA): TGTGCCAGCAGTTACGGAGGCGGGTTTTTCGCTGGAAACACCATATATTTT. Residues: CASSYGGGFFAGNTIYF.

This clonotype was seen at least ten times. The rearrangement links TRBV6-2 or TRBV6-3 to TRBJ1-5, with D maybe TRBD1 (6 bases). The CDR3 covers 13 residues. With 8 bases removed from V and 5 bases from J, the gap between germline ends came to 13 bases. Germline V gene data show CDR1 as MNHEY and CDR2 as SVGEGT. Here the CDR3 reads CASGRTVYQPQHF. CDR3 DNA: TGTGCCAGCGGTAGGACAGTGTATCAGCCCCAGCATTTT.

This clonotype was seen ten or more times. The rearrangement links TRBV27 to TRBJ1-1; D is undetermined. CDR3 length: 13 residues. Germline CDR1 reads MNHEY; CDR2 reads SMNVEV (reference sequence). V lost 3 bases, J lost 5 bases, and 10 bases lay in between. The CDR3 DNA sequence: TGTGCCAGCAGTTTTTCCGCCGGGACTGAAGCTTTCTTT. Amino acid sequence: CASSFSAGTEAFF.

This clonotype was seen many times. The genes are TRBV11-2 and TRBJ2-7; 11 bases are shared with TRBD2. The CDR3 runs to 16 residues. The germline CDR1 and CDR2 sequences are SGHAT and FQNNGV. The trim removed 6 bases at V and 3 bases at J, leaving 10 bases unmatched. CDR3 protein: CASSPPRLAGNYEQYF. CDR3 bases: TGTGCCAGCAGTCCCCCCCGACTAGCGGGAAACTACGAGCAGTACTTC.

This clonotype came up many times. In DNA form, the CDR3 reads TGTGCCTGGAGGGGAAGGTCTAAGGGAAACTATGGCTACACCTTC. Amino acids: CAWRGRSKGNYGYTF. This chain joins TRBV30 and TRBJ1-2; unclear D gene. Germline V CDR1 and CDR2: GTSNPN, SVGIG (reference sequence). V dropped 3 bases and J dropped 2 bases, with 16 bases sitting between them. There are 15 residues in the CDR3.

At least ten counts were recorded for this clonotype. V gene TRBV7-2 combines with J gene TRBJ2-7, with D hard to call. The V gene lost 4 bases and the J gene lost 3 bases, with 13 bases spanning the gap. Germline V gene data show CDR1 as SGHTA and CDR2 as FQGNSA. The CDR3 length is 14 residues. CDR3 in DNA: TGTGCCAGCAGCTCATCTCTCTCGGGCTACGAGCAGTACTTC. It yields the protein CASSSSLSGYEQYF.

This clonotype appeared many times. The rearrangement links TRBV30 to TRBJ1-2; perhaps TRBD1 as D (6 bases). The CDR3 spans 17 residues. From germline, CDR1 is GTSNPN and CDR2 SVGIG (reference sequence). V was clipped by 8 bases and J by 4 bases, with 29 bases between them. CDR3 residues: CALWSKLKLRGAYGYTF. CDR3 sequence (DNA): TGTGCCCTCTGGAGTAAGCTTAAATTGAGGGGGGCCTATGGCTACACCTTC.

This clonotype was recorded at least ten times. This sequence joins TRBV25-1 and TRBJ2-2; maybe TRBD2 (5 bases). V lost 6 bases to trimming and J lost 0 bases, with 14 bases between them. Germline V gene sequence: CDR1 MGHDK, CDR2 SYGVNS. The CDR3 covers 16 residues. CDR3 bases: TGTGCCAGCAGACCCGGGGATTACGCGAACACCGGGGAGCTGTTTTTT. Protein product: CASRPGDYANTGELFF.

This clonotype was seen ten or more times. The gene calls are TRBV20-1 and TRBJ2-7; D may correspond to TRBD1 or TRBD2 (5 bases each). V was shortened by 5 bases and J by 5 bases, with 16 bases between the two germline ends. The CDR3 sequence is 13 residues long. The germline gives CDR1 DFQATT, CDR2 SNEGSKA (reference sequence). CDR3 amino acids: CSAPGSLGDEQYF. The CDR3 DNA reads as TGCAGTGCTCCGGGATCCCTAGGGGACGAGCAGTACTTC.

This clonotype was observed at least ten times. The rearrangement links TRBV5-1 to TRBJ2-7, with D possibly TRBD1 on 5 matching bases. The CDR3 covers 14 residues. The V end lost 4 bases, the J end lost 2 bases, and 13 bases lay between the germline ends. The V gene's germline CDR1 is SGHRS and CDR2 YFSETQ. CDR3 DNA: TGCGCCAGCAGCCACAACCCAGGGACCTACGAGCAGTACTTC. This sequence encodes CASSHNPGTYEQYF. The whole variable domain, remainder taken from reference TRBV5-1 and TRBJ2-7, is KAGVTQTPRYLIKTRGQQVTLSCSPISGHRSVSWYQQTPGQGLQFLFEYFSETQRNKGNFPGRFSGRQFSNSRSEMNVSTLELGDSALYLCASSHNPGTYEQYFGPGTRLTVT.

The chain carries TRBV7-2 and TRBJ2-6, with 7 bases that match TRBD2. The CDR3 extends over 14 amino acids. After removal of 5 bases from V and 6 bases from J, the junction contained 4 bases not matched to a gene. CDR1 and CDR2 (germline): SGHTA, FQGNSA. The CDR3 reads CASSRGGEANVLTF. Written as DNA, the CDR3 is TGTGCCAGCAGCCGTGGGGGGGAGGCCAACGTCCTGACTTTC.

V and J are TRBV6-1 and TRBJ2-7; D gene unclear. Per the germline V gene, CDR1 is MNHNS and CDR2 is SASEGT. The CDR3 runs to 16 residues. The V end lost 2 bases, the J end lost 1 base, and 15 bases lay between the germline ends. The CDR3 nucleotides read TGTGCCAGCAGTGAAAAGGAAGGCGACAATTCCTACGAGCAGTACTTC. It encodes CASSEKEGDNSYEQYF.

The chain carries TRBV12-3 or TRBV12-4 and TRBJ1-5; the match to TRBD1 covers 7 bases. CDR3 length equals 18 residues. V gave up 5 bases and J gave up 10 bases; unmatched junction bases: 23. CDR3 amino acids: CASSPLRTGIHDVSPQHF. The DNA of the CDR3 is TGTGCCAGCAGTCCCCTAAGGACAGGCATTCACGATGTCTCTCCCCAGCATTTT.

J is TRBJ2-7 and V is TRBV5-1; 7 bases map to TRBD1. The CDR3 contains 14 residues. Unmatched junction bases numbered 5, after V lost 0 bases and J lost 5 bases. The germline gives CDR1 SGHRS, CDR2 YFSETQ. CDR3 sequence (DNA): TGCGCCAGCAGCTTGGGACAGGGCCCGGACGAGCAGTACTTC. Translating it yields CASSLGQGPDEQYF.

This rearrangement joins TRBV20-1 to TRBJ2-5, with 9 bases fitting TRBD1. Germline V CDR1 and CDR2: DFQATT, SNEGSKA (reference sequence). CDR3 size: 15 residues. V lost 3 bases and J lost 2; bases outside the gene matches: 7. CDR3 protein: CSASTGTGIQETQYF. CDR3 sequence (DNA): TGCAGTGCTAGTACCGGGACAGGGATTCAAGAGACCCAGTACTTC.

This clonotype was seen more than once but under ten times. The CDR3 here is CASSSRDRLVRTLGEAFF. The CDR3 DNA is TGTGCCAGCAGTTCCCGGGACAGACTCGTCCGGACTTTAGGTGAAGCTTTCTTT. The J gene is TRBJ1-1, the V gene TRBV27; 7 bases align to TRBD1. The CDR3 runs 18 residues. J was trimmed by 7 bases and V by 4 bases; bases with no gene match: 21. Germline V gene lookup returns CDR1 MNHEY and CDR2 SMNVEV (reference sequence).

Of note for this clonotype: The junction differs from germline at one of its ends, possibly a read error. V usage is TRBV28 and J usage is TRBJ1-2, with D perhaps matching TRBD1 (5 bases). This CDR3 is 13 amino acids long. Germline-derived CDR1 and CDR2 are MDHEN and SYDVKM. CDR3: CASSPPGPYGHTF. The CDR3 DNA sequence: TGTGCCAGCAGTCCCCCGGGACCCTATGGCCACACCTTC.

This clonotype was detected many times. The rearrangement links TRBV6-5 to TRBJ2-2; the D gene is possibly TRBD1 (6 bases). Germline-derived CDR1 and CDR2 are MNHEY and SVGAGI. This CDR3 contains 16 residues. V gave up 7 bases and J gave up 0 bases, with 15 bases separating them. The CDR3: CASTPGQTTNTGELFF. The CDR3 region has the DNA TGTGCCAGCACCCCGGGACAAACAACGAACACCGGGGAGCTGTTTTTT.

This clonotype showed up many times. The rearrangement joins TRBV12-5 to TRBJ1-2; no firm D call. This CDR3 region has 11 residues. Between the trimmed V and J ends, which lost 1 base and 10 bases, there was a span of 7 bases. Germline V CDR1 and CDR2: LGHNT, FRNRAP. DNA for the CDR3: TGTGCTAGTGGTTTGGGGGCAGTCTACACCTTC. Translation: CASGLGAVYTF.

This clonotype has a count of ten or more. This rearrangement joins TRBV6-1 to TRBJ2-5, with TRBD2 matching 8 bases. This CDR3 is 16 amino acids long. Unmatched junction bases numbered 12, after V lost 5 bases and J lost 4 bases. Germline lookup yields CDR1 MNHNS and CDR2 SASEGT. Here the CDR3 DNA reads TGTGCCAGCAGTACACCCCAGCGGGGGCGGGTAGAGACCCAGTACTTC. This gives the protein CASSTPQRGRVETQYF.

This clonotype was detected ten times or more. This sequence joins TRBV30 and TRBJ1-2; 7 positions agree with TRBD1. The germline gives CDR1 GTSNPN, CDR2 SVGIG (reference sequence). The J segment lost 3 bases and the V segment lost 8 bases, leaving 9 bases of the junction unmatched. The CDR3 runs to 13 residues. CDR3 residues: CAGTDRRYYGYTF. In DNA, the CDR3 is TGTGCCGGGACGGACAGGCGATACTATGGCTACACCTTC.

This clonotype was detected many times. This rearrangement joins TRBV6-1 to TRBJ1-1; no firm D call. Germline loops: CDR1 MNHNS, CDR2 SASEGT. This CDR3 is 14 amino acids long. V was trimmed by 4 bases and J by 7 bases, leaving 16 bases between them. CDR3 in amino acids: CASSARSGDVEAFF. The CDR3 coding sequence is TGTGCCAGCAGTGCTCGTTCAGGAGATGTTGAAGCTTTCTTT.

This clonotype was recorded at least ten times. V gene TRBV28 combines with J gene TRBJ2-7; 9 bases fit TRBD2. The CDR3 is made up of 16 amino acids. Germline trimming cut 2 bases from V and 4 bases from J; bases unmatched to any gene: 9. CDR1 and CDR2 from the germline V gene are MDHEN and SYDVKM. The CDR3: CASSLARLAELYEQYF. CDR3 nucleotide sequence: TGTGCCAGCAGTTTAGCCAGACTAGCGGAACTTTACGAGCAGTACTTC.

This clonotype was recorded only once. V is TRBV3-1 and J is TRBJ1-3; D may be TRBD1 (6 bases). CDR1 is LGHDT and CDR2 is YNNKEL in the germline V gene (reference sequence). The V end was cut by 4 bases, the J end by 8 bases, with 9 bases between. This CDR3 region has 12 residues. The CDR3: CASSPEGDTIYF. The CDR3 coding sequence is TGTGCCAGCAGCCCGGAGGGGGACACCATATATTTT.

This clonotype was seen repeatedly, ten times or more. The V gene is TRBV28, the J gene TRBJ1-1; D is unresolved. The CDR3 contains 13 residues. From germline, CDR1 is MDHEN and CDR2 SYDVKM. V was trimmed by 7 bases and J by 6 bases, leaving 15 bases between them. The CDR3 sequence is CASTPPGRPEAFF. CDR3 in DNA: TGTGCCAGCACACCCCCGGGCCGGCCTGAAGCTTTCTTT.